This passage covers 32 T cell receptor beta chains from one sample sequenced in a study of post-analysis software for immune sequencing data. These TCRs' antigens remain unknown. General study results and limits: A handful of TRBV segments (TRBV5-6, TRBV5-1 and TRBV20-1 among them) occurred more frequently in patients than in controls.

Unique molecular identifiers were present in the TCR beta cDNA libraries. TCRdb used MiXCR to reprocess the PCR reads, holding one entry per CDR3 protein. The sample holds approximately 730,000 distinct CDR3 sequences, around 42% seen once. Input material: blood. Receptor source: a girl aged 10-17 years with multiple sclerosis.

The chain employs TRBV2 and TRBJ2-5, with 8 nucleotides matching TRBD2. Germline V gene data show CDR1 as SNHLY and CDR2 as FYNNEI. Trimming removed 1 base from V and 9 bases from J; junction bases left unmatched: 10. The CDR3 runs to 15 residues. The CDR3 region has the DNA TGTGCCAGCAGTGAAGTGGCGAGCGGGAGAAAGGCCCAGTACTTC. Translated: CASSEVASGRKAQYF.

This clonotype was seen repeatedly, ten times or more. This could be a read error, since a much larger clone is one nucleotide away. This chain uses TRBV12-3 or TRBV12-4 with TRBJ2-7, with D unresolved. Trimming took 6 bases from V and 0 from J, leaving 3 bases between them. The CDR3 consists of 11 residues. The chain's CDR3 is CASSHSYEQYF. In nucleotides, the CDR3 is TGTGCCAGCAGCCACTCCTACGAGCAGTACTTC.

In its sample, this clonotype was seen a few times. The CDR3: CSARHGETQYF. In DNA form, the CDR3 reads TGCAGTGCTCGCCACGGGGAGACCCAGTACTTC. This chain uses TRBV20-1 with TRBJ2-4; D not resolved. The tail of the sequence fits TRBJ2-5 better, so the J call may be wrong. CDR1 is DFQATT, CDR2 SNEGSKA, per germline (reference sequence). The CDR3 loop spans 11 amino acids.

V is TRBV7-2 and J is TRBJ1-6, with D possibly matching TRBD1 (6 bases). Germline V gives CDR1 SGHTA, CDR2 FQGNSA. The CDR3 has 16 residues. Trimming pared 3 bases from V and 3 bases from J, leaving 12 bases between. CDR3 coding DNA: TGTGCCAGCAGCTTGACGGGGGCCCTCTATAATTCACCCCTCCACTTT. It encodes CASSLTGALYNSPLHF.

The gene calls are TRBV14 and TRBJ2-7; D is ambiguous. Germline-derived CDR1 and CDR2 are SGHDN and FVKESK. The germline V and J ends were trimmed by 1 base and 5 bases, with 15 bases remaining between them. The CDR3 runs 15 residues. In DNA form, the CDR3 reads TGTGCCAGCAGCCAAGTCGCGCGGACGGCGCACGAGCAGTACTTC. Translation: CASSQVARTAHEQYF.

The rearrangement joins TRBV20-1 to TRBJ2-3; D call uncertain. The CDR3 covers 11 residues. Trimming took off 4 bases at V and 4 bases at J, with 6 bases between the two ends. In germline, CDR1 is DFQATT, CDR2 SNEGSKA (reference sequence). The CDR3 reads CSAKVADTQYF. The CDR3 DNA is TGCAGTGCTAAGGTGGCAGATACGCAGTATTTT.

The chain is built from TRBV7-2 and TRBJ2-7; 14 nucleotides agree with TRBD2. The V gene's germline CDR1 is SGHTA and CDR2 FQGNSA. This CDR3 comprises 15 residues. After removal of 5 bases from V and 6 bases from J, the junction contained 6 bases not matched to a gene. The CDR3 DNA follows: TGTGCCAGCAGCCCGACTAGCGGGAGGGACGGCGAGCAGTACTTC. Protein product: CASSPTSGRDGEQYF.

The chain is built from TRBV10-3 and TRBJ2-3; D is perhaps TRBD2 (6 bases). The CDR3 consists of 14 residues. The V end was cut by 6 bases, the J end by 2 bases, with 12 bases between. CDR1 is ENHRY, CDR2 SYGVKD, per germline. CDR3 DNA sequence: TGTGCCATCAGACGACTAGAGACCACAGATACGCAGTATTTT. Encoded protein: CAIRRLETTDTQYF.

The CDR3 loop is CASSGGLETQYF. CDR3 coding DNA: TGTGCCAGCAGTGGGGGGTTGGAGACCCAGTACTTC. This chain joins TRBV28 and TRBJ2-7; D perhaps matches TRBD2 (6 bases). The end of the DNA aligns better with TRBJ2-5, so the J call may be wrong. Germline CDR1 reads MDHEN; CDR2 reads SYDVKM. The CDR3 covers 12 residues.

This clonotype was counted between two and nine times. This chain uses TRBV20-1 with TRBJ2-1; 11 positions match TRBD2. The junction had 8 bases not matched to a gene; V was cut back by 3 bases and J by 7 bases. The CDR3 runs to 15 residues. Germline V gives CDR1 DFQATT, CDR2 SNEGSKA (reference sequence). The CDR3 sequence: CSARTTSGRGNEQFF. The CDR3, as DNA: TGCAGTGCTAGGACCACTAGCGGGAGAGGGAATGAGCAGTTCTTC.

This chain links TRBV12-3 or TRBV12-4 with TRBJ2-1; 7 positions match TRBD2. J gave up 5 bases and V 3 bases, and 7 bases lay outside the gene matches. There are 15 residues in the CDR3. The DNA of the CDR3 is TGTGCCAGCAGTTTGTATGCGGGAGCTAACAATGAGCAGTTCTTC. This translates into CASSLYAGANNEQFF.

The rearrangement uses TRBV5-1 and TRBJ2-6; 8 bases line up with TRBD1. Losses at the gene ends were 0 bases for V and 0 bases for J; bases not matched to a gene: 5. There are 18 residues in the CDR3. From germline, CDR1 is SGHRS and CDR2 YFSETQ. This CDR3 is CASSLETGVVSGANVLTF. CDR3 in DNA: TGCGCCAGCAGCTTGGAGACAGGGGTAGTCTCTGGGGCCAACGTCCTGACTTTC.

The chain uses TRBV9 and TRBJ2-1; a possible D gene is TRBD2 (6 bases). The CDR3 loop spans 15 amino acids. The V and J ends lost 0 bases and 0 bases respectively, with 7 bases between them. Germline-derived CDR1 and CDR2 are SGDLS and YYNGEE. The CDR3 protein is CASSVGGDSYNEQFF. The CDR3 region has the DNA TGTGCCAGCAGCGTAGGCGGGGACTCCTACAATGAGCAGTTCTTC.

The V call is TRBV5-1, the J call TRBJ1-1, with D hard to call. The V end was cut by 0 bases, the J end by 6 bases, with 9 bases between. The CDR3 runs to 13 residues. Germline lookup yields CDR1 SGHRS and CDR2 YFSETQ. CDR3 nucleotides: TGCGCCAGCAGCTTGGAAGGCAGACCTGAAGCTTTCTTT. It codes for CASSLEGRPEAFF. Filled out from reference TRBV5-1 and TRBJ1-1, the complete variable domain reads KAGVTQTPRYLIKTRGQQVTLSCSPISGHRSVSWYQQTPGQGLQFLFEYFSETQRNKGNFPGRFSGRQFSNSRSEMNVSTLELGDSALYLCASSLEGRPEAFFGQGTRLTVV.

This sequence joins TRBV18 and TRBJ2-3; D uncertain. Trimming stripped 4 bases from V and 2 bases from J, with 10 bases between. CDR3 length: 14 residues. Germline V CDR1 and CDR2: KGHSH, LQKENI. The CDR3 loop reads CASSLRQLTDTQYF. The CDR3 DNA follows: TGTGCCAGCTCACTGCGGCAGCTCACAGATACGCAGTATTTT.

Only a few counts were recorded for this clonotype. The V and J genes are TRBV4-2 and TRBJ2-3; 8 nucleotides agree with TRBD2. J was trimmed by 0 bases and V by 0 bases; bases with no gene match: 5. The germline V gene encodes CDR1 LGHNA and CDR2 YNFKEQ. The CDR3 is 17 residues long. CDR3 nucleotide sequence: TGTGCCAGCAGCCAAGAACCAGCGGGAGTGAGCACAGATACGCAGTATTTT. It yields the protein CASSQEPAGVSTDTQYF.

The CDR3 DNA sequence: TGTGCCAGCAGCGTAGGGACTAGCGGGGTGTACGAGCAGTACTTC. This codes for CASSVGTSGVYEQYF. The V gene is TRBV9, the J gene TRBJ2-7, with 12 bases lining up with TRBD2. The germline CDR1 and CDR2 sequences are SGDLS and YYNGEE. V lost 0 bases, J lost 4 bases, and 2 bases stayed unmatched. This CDR3 spans 15 amino acids.

This clonotype was counted a few times. This chain connects TRBV20-1 to TRBJ2-5; 9 nucleotides agree with TRBD1. The CDR3 totals 12 residues. V dropped 5 bases and J dropped 5; count of bases not matched to a gene: 3. The germline V gene has CDR1 DFQATT and CDR2 SNEGSKA (reference sequence). The CDR3, as DNA: TGCAGTGCTCGGACAGGGGTGGAGACCCAGTACTTC. This codes for CSARTGVETQYF.

The V and J genes are TRBV28 and TRBJ2-5, with D possibly TRBD1 on 5 matching bases. CDR1 and CDR2 (germline): MDHEN, SYDVKM. V shed 2 bases and J shed 11 bases, with 12 bases lying between them. The CDR3 is made up of 12 amino acids. CDR3 amino acids: CASSLQGPRQYF. In DNA form, the CDR3 reads TGTGCCAGCAGTTTACAGGGCCCGCGGCAGTACTTC.

The J gene is TRBJ1-5, the V gene TRBV6-6; D not resolved. The CDR3 extends over 15 amino acids. Per the germline V gene, CDR1 is MNHNY and CDR2 is SVGAGI (reference sequence). Trimming took 0 bases from V and 7 from J, leaving 13 bases between them. The CDR3, as DNA: TGTGCCAGCAGTTACTCCCCAGGCGGGTCACAGCCCCAGCATTTT. It specifies CASSYSPGGSQPQHF.

The table lists this clonotype with a few counts. The V call is TRBV27, the J call TRBJ2-3, with 7 bases that match TRBD2. The CDR3 spans 16 residues. Germline-derived CDR1 and CDR2 are MNHEY and SMNVEV (reference sequence). Trimming removed 1 base from V and 4 bases from J; junction bases left unmatched: 8. CDR3 coding DNA: TGTGCCAGCAGTTTATGGGCGGGAGATTACGCAGATACGCAGTATTTT. This sequence encodes CASSLWAGDYADTQYF.

This clonotype was seen a handful of times. The chain uses TRBV29-1 and TRBJ2-1, with TRBD1 matching 9 bases. The CDR3 contains 11 residues. CDR1 and CDR2 (germline): SQVTM, ANQGSEA. Trimming took 5 bases from V and 13 from J; bases not matched to a gene: 6. CDR3 DNA: TGCAGCGTTATGGGACAGGGTGTACAGTTCTTC. Protein: CSVMGQGVQFF.

This clonotype has a single count. The chain combines TRBV13 with TRBJ2-7, with 8 bases lining up with TRBD2. V was pared by 1 base and J by 4 bases, with 9 bases of the junction left unmatched. The CDR3 contains 16 residues. Germline V gene lookup returns CDR1 PRHDT and CDR2 FYEKMQ (reference sequence). The CDR3 DNA follows: TGTGCCAGCAGCTTAGACTCAAGCGGGAGTCGGTACGAGCAGTACTTC. As protein: CASSLDSSGSRYEQYF.

This chain uses TRBV7-9 with TRBJ2-1; 7 bases agree with TRBD2. The germline V gene encodes CDR1 SEHNR and CDR2 FQNEAQ (reference sequence). V was pared by 4 bases and J by 4 bases, with 13 bases of the junction left unmatched. The CDR3 runs 17 residues. As DNA, the CDR3 is TGTGCCAGCAGCTCCATCGCCACGGGAGGATTTTACAATGAGCAGTTCTTC. Translation gives CASSSIATGGFYNEQFF.

This chain uses TRBV7-9 with TRBJ2-3; 9 bases map to TRBD2. CDR1 and CDR2 (germline): SEHNR, FQNEAQ (reference sequence). J lost 2 bases, V lost 3 bases, and 9 bases had no gene match. The CDR3 runs 17 residues. The CDR3 protein is CASSLTLSGSPTDTQYF. The CDR3 region has the DNA TGTGCCAGCAGCTTGACGCTTAGCGGGAGTCCCACAGATACGCAGTATTTT. Based on the CDR3 plus reference TRBV7-9 and TRBJ2-3, the full variable domain is DTGVSQNPRHKITKRGQNVTFRCDPISEHNRLYWYRQTLGQGPEFLTYFQNEAQLEKSRLLSDRFSAERPKGSFSTLEIQRTEQGDSAMYLCASSLTLSGSPTDTQYFGPGTRLTVL.

This chain joins TRBV20-1 and TRBJ2-5; D perhaps matches TRBD2 (6 bases). V lost 3 bases and J lost 5, with 19 bases in between. The CDR3 runs to 15 residues. Germline CDR1 DFQATT, CDR2 SNEGSKA (reference sequence). This CDR3 reads CSASAPGGGLETQYF. The DNA for the CDR3 is TGCAGTGCTAGCGCCCCCGGGGGAGGATTGGAGACCCAGTACTTC.

The chain has TRBV29-1 and TRBJ2-1, with 13 bases aligning to TRBD2. This CDR3 is built from 13 residues. Trimming cost V 7 bases and J 8 bases; bases outside gene matches: 5. Germline V lookup: CDR1 SQVTM, CDR2 ANQGSEA. This CDR3 reads CSGGLAGWDEQFF. For the CDR3, the DNA is TGCAGCGGGGGACTAGCGGGATGGGATGAGCAGTTCTTC.

The rearrangement uses TRBV12-3 or TRBV12-4 and TRBJ2-7; 9 bases line up with TRBD2. The trim removed 6 bases at V and 4 bases at J, leaving 7 bases unmatched. The CDR3 runs 14 residues. The CDR3 DNA reads as TGTGCCAGCAGCGCGGGAGGGCCGGGGTACGAGCAGTACTTC. Translating it yields CASSAGGPGYEQYF.

This rearrangement joins TRBV10-3 to TRBJ2-1; 12 nucleotides align to TRBD2. The V segment lost 2 bases and the J segment 6 bases; nucleotides outside the gene matches: 5. Germline V gene sequence: CDR1 ENHRY, CDR2 SYGVKD. CDR3 length: 16 amino acids. The CDR3, as DNA: TGTGCCATCAGTGAGAGGACTAGCGGGACGGGCAATGAGCAGTTCTTC. This sequence encodes CAISERTSGTGNEQFF.

The gene calls are TRBV5-1 and TRBJ2-7; 9 bases line up with TRBD2. Germline V gene data show CDR1 as SGHRS and CDR2 as YFSETQ. Unmatched junction bases numbered 5, after V lost 1 base and J lost 0 bases. The CDR3 sequence is 16 residues long. DNA of the CDR3: TGCGCCAGCAGCTTGTTAGTTAGCGGGAGCTCCTACGAGCAGTACTTC. Encoded protein: CASSLLVSGSSYEQYF. Complete variable domain (other parts from reference TRBV5-1 and TRBJ2-7): KAGVTQTPRYLIKTRGQQVTLSCSPISGHRSVSWYQQTPGQGLQFLFEYFSETQRNKGNFPGRFSGRQFSNSRSEMNVSTLELGDSALYLCASSLLVSGSSYEQYFGPGTRLTVT.

This chain uses TRBV7-3 with TRBJ2-3; 14 bases map to TRBD2. Germline V CDR1 and CDR2: SGHTA, FQGTGA. V lost 4 bases, J lost 5 bases, and 5 bases stayed unmatched. There are 16 residues in the CDR3. Written as DNA, the CDR3 is TGTGCCAGCAGCTCGGGACTAGCGGGAGAGGGAGATACGCAGTATTTT. Its translation: CASSSGLAGEGDTQYF.

This chain joins TRBV12-3 or TRBV12-4 and TRBJ2-7, with D perhaps matching TRBD1 or TRBD2 (5 bases each). This CDR3 region has 15 residues. The V end was cut by 5 bases, the J end by 1 base, with 15 bases between. The CDR3 sequence: CASSHPGRASYEQYF. CDR3 bases: TGTGCCAGCAGTCACCCGGGACGGGCTTCCTACGAGCAGTACTTC.